The rows below give T cell receptor beta chains drawn from one sample of a study of T cell repertoires in cytomegalovirus infection. TCRdb redid the calling of the reads with MiXCR, one entry per CDR3 protein. The sample includes some 940,000 distinct CDR3 sequences, approximately 33% seen only once; the top ten take roughly 13%. The antigens for these receptors are not known. Material: cultured CD8+ T cells from PBMCs, obtained from culture after CMV antigen stimulation. The source is a human donor in good health (CMV status not recorded). Some clones in this sample may be carry-over from other donors' samples. Both conserved end residues are part of each CDR3. D genes are given only for firm matches. Part of the rows lack a size; the others show once, few, many or a class for expanded clones.

>TRBD1|.|TRBV27|TRBJ1-4
CASSLSQGQREKLFF
TGTGCCAGCAGTTTGTCCCAGGGACAGCGAGAAAAACTGTTTTTT
>TRBD2|few|TRBV11-3|TRBJ2-1
CASSLSAGSNNEQFF
TGTGCCAGCAGCCTCTCAGCGGGGAGTAACAATGAGCAGTTCTTC
>.|.|TRBV5-5|TRBJ1-1
CASSLGAVLTLNTEAFF
TGTGCCAGCAGCTTAGGGGCGGTACTTACTTTGAACACTGAAGCTTTCTTT
>.|many|TRBV7-9|TRBJ2-3
CASFLRDTQYF
TGTGCCAGCTTCCTGAGGGATACGCAGTATTTT
>TRBD1|.|TRBV6-6|TRBJ1-5
CASSPGQPFNQPQHF
TGTGCCAGCAGTCCGGGACAGCCCTTCAATCAGCCCCAGCATTTT
>TRBD1|few|TRBV12-3/TRBV12-4|TRBJ1-4
CASSMTGEKLFF
TGTGCCAGCAGTATGACAGGGGAAAAACTGTTTTTT
>.|.|TRBV19|TRBJ1-1
CASSRVRTEAFF
TGTGCCAGTAGTAGGGTCAGAACTGAAGCTTTCTTT
>.|few|TRBV6-1|TRBJ1-5
CASTPGSNQPQHF
TGTGCCAGCACGCCCGGTAGCAATCAGCCCCAGCATTTT
>.|.|TRBV6-1|TRBJ1-2
CASAERVGRGYGYTF
TGTGCCAGCGCCGAGCGTGTGGGGCGAGGCTATGGCTACACCTTC
>TRBD1|.|TRBV29-1|TRBJ1-1
CSGAPRGTGNTEAFF
TGCAGCGGGGCCCCGCGGGGGACAGGGAACACTGAAGCTTTCTTT
>TRBD2|.|TRBV4-1|TRBJ2-5
CASSQGWEGQETQYF
TGCGCCAGCAGCCAAGGCTGGGAGGGGCAAGAGACCCAGTACTTC
>TRBD1|.|TRBV19|TRBJ1-4
CASNRGLDEKLFF
TGTGCCAGTAACAGGGGATTGGATGAAAAACTGTTTTTT
>.|few|TRBV6-2/TRBV6-3|TRBJ1-1
CASSYRVGGSITEAFF
TGTGCCAGCAGTTACAGGGTGGGAGGTAGCATCACTGAAGCTTTCTTT
>.|.|TRBV12-3/TRBV12-4|TRBJ1-2
CASSGGGGGYTF
TGTGCCAGCTCGGGGGGGGGCGGTGGCTACACCTTC
>TRBD2|.|TRBV3-1|TRBJ2-5
CASSQVVASGGPRQETQYF
TGTGCCAGCAGCCAAGTCGTGGCTAGCGGGGGGCCCCGCCAAGAGACCCAGTACTTC
>.|.|TRBV3-1|TRBJ2-1
CASRTSLGGDNEQFF
TGTGCCAGCAGGACAAGTTTGGGCGGGGACAATGAGCAGTTCTTC
>TRBD1|.|TRBV12-3/TRBV12-4|TRBJ1-2
CASSETGGLLYGYTF
TGTGCCAGCAGTGAAACAGGGGGGCTGCTCTATGGCTACACCTTC
>.|.|TRBV6-2/TRBV6-3|TRBJ1-1
CASSYSGHLGDTEAFF
TGTGCCAGCAGTTACTCGGGACATCTAGGGGACACTGAAGCTTTCTTT
>.|.|TRBV9|TRBJ1-5
CASSVVEGQPDQPQHF
TGTGCCAGCAGCGTAGTGGAGGGGCAGCCGGATCAGCCCCAGCATTTT
>TRBD2|many|TRBV7-8|TRBJ2-5
CASSLRLAEETQYF
TGTGCCAGCAGCTTAAGGCTAGCGGAAGAGACCCAGTACTTC
>TRBD1|.|TRBV10-2|TRBJ1-2
CASSESVQGGGYTF
TGCGCCAGCAGTGAGTCTGTACAGGGGGGCGGCTACACCTTC
>.|.|TRBV9|TRBJ2-3
CASSVRGQERSYTDTQYF
TGTGCCAGCAGCGTAAGGGGTCAGGAGCGGAGCTACACAGATACGCAGTATTTT
>.|.|TRBV25-1|TRBJ2-1
CASSPPGRFTYNEQFF
TGTGCCAGCTCGCCCCCGGGACGGTTTACATACAATGAGCAGTTCTTC
>.|.|TRBV27|TRBJ2-4
CASSSDRVTNIQYF
TGTGCCAGCAGTTCTGACAGAGTCACAAACATTCAGTACTTC
>.|.|TRBV10-3|TRBJ2-7
CAISEYDSSYEQYF
TGTGCCATCAGTGAGTATGACAGCTCCTACGAGCAGTACTTC
>.|.|TRBV4-1|TRBJ1-1
CASSQDFGGLGAFF
TGCGCCAGCAGCCAAGATTTCGGGGGCCTGGGGGCTTTCTTT
>.|.|TRBV6-5|TRBJ1-2
CASTEVATQDRHGYTF
TGTGCCAGCACCGAGGTGGCGACTCAGGATCGACATGGCTACACCTTC
>.|.|TRBV2|TRBJ2-3
CASSERVRVRDHTDTQYF
TGTGCCAGCAGTGAAAGGGTCCGGGTTCGGGACCACACAGATACGCAGTATTTT
>.|.|TRBV14|TRBJ2-5
CASSQGDSSGETQYF
TGTGCCAGCAGCCAAGGAGACTCCTCCGGGGAGACCCAGTACTTC
>TRBD2|.|TRBV9|TRBJ2-1
CASAFRAGGHTNEQFF
TGTGCCAGCGCCTTCAGGGCGGGGGGGCATACGAATGAGCAGTTCTTC
>.|.|TRBV28|TRBJ1-4
CASGETATNEKLFF
TGTGCCAGCGGGGAGACAGCAACTAATGAAAAACTGTTTTTT
>.|.|TRBV5-1|TRBJ2-5
CTSSSDLPLQETQYF
TGCACCAGCAGCTCAGACCTTCCGCTCCAAGAGACCCAGTACTTC
>.|.|TRBV16|TRBJ1-2
CASSHHSTGSDYGYTF
TGTGCCAGCAGCCATCACTCAACAGGGTCGGACTATGGCTACACCTTC
>.|.|TRBV11-2|TRBJ2-1
CASSLAYESQFF
TGTGCCAGCAGCTTAGCGTACGAGAGTCAGTTCTTC
>TRBD2|.|TRBV25-1|TRBJ2-3
CASSEFFYRRGGVPDTQYF
TGTGCCAGCAGTGAATTCTTCTACAGGCGGGGGGGCGTGCCAGATACGCAGTATTTT
>TRBD2|few|TRBV6-2/TRBV6-3|TRBJ2-3
CASSYSGTSGGAGDTQYF
TGTGCCAGCAGTTACTCAGGAACTAGCGGGGGGGCTGGAGATACGCAGTATTTT
>TRBD1|few|TRBV19|TRBJ2-1
CASSIGQGALNEQFF
TGTGCCAGTAGTATCGGGCAGGGGGCGCTCAATGAGCAGTTCTTC
>TRBD1|few|TRBV5-1|TRBJ2-3
CASQGDTYTDTQYF
TGCGCCAGCCAGGGGGACACCTACACAGATACGCAGTATTTT
>.|few|TRBV6-5|TRBJ1-5
CASSLSQGSGNQPQHF
TGTGCCAGCAGTTTATCTCAGGGTTCGGGCAATCAGCCCCAGCATTTT
>.|few|TRBV10-3|TRBJ2-1
CATAGVEGNEQFF
TGTGCCACCGCCGGGGTCGAGGGCAATGAGCAGTTCTTC
>TRBD1|.|TRBV27|TRBJ2-2
CASSLQLLGTGLTGELFF
TGTGCCAGCAGCCTGCAATTGCTCGGGACAGGGCTCACCGGGGAGCTGTTTTTT